One and the same sample provided the 21 T cell receptor beta chains below, sequenced in a study of OX40 agonist ivuxolimab in advanced cancers. Here immunoSEQ multiplex PCR was the method, and the copy in TCRdb shows in-frame clones only, minus some. The profile shows some 37,000 clones, about three quarters of them singletons. The sequencing used CD4+ or CD8+ T cells sorted from blood, collected in a trial of the OX40 agonist ivuxolimab. These receptors originate from an adult with an advanced solid tumor such as melanoma, head and neck, liver or kidney cancer.

This clone was counted a few times. The V gene is TRBV2, the J gene TRBJ1-1, with 8 bases aligning to TRBD1. With V trimmed by 5 bases and J by 1 base, 3 bases remained unmatched. Germline loops: CDR1 SNHLY, CDR2 FYNNEI. The CDR3 runs 14 residues. The DNA for the CDR3 is TGTGCCAGCAGTAAAGGACAGGGGAACACTGAAGCTTTCTTT. Residues: CASSKGQGNTEAFF.

The chain recombines TRBV6-6 with TRBJ1-1, with D perhaps matching TRBD1 (6 bases). Trimming pared 2 bases from V and 0 bases from J, leaving 13 bases between. The CDR3 spans 16 residues. Germline CDR1 reads MNHNY; CDR2 reads SVGAGI (reference sequence). The CDR3 region has the DNA TGTGCCAGCAGTTACCCCGGACAGTTGCTGAACACTGAAGCTTTCTTT. Protein: CASSYPGQLLNTEAFF.

This clone was picked up one time. The chain recombines TRBV28 with TRBJ2-7, with 7 bases identical to TRBD2. The CDR3 is 16 amino acids. Germline V lookup: CDR1 MDHEN, CDR2 SYDVKM. V was pared by 7 bases and J by 0 bases, with 12 bases of the junction left unmatched. In nucleotides, the CDR3 is TGTGCCAGCACCGGGATAGGCGGGGGTTTCTCCTACGAGCAGTACTTC. The encoded protein is CASTGIGGGFSYEQYF.

The gene calls are TRBV25-1 and TRBJ1-6; tentative D call: TRBD1 (5 bases). V shed 1 base and J shed 6 bases, with 10 bases lying between them. The CDR3 is 15 residues long. CDR1 and CDR2 (germline): MGHDK, SYGVNS. The CDR3 region is CASSEWTTGNSPLHF. DNA for the CDR3: TGTGCCAGCAGTGAATGGACAACGGGTAATTCACCCCTCCACTTT.

The chain joins TRBV4-2 to TRBJ1-4; TRBD1 matches 8 bases. This CDR3 is built from 13 residues. With V trimmed by 4 bases and J by 13 bases, 8 bases remained unmatched. Germline V lookup: CDR1 LGHNA, CDR2 YNFKEQ. CDR3 sequence (DNA): TGTGCCAGCAGCCTTAGGACAGGGAACACACTGTTTTTT. Translation gives CASSLRTGNTLFF.

J is TRBJ2-7 and V is TRBV21-1; no DNA check was done on the table's D call, TRBD2. TRBV21-1 is a recognized pseudogene. The CDR3 totals 17 residues. For the CDR3, the DNA is TGTGCCAGCAGCCCAGGCGGGTCTAGCGCGAGCTTTGAAGAGCAGTACTTC. This encodes CASSPGGSSASFEEQYF.

The gene calls are TRBV4-1 and TRBJ2-3; 7 bases are a match to TRBD1. This CDR3 contains 16 residues. Germline V gene sequence: CDR1 MGHRA, CDR2 YSYEKL. V lost 4 bases, J lost 1 base, and 8 bases stayed unmatched. CDR3 residues: CASSRTDRSGTDTQYF. The CDR3 DNA reads TGCGCCAGCAGCCGTACGGACAGGTCAGGCACAGATACGCAGTATTTT.

The sample holds a few counts of this clone. The rearrangement joins TRBV7-2 to TRBJ1-2; 7 bases are a match to TRBD1. CDR1 is SGHTA, CDR2 FQGNSA, per germline. V dropped 2 bases and J dropped 5; count of bases not matched to a gene: 2. The CDR3 is 13 amino acids. The CDR3 is CASSLSRGYGYTF. The CDR3 DNA sequence: TGTGCCAGCAGCTTAAGCAGGGGGTATGGCTACACCTTC.

The chain carries TRBV5-1 and TRBJ2-3, with TRBD2 matching 14 bases. CDR3 length: 15 amino acids. Germline values: CDR1 SGHRS, CDR2 YFSETQ. The ends lost 2 bases at V and 6 bases at J; junction bases unmatched: 2. This CDR3 is CASSFGTSGSDTQYF. CDR3 DNA: TGCGCCAGCAGCTTTGGGACTAGCGGGAGTGATACGCAGTATTTT.

The V gene is TRBV5-4, the J gene TRBJ2-7; 10 bases map to TRBD2. J was trimmed by 1 base and V by 0 bases; bases with no gene match: 1. The germline V gene has CDR1 SGHNT and CDR2 YYREEE (reference sequence). The CDR3 totals 15 residues. CDR3 coding DNA: TGTGCCAGCAGCTTGGAACTAGCGGGATCCTACGAGCAGTACTTC. Protein: CASSLELAGSYEQYF. The entire variable domain, with the rest obtained from reference TRBV5-4 and TRBJ2-7, is as follows: ETGVTQSPTHLIKTRGQQVTLRCSSQSGHNTVSWYQQALGQGPQFIFQYYREEENGRGNFPPRFSGLQFPNYSSELNVNALELDDSALYLCASSLELAGSYEQYFGPGTRLTVT.

This rearrangement joins TRBV7-9 to TRBJ1-2, with 10 bases lining up with TRBD1. Germline assignment: CDR1 SEHNR and CDR2 FQNEAQ (reference sequence). The CDR3 runs 12 residues. Losses at the gene ends were 2 bases for V and 10 bases for J; bases not matched to a gene: 1. CDR3 region: CASSLRQGAYTF. For the CDR3, the DNA is TGTGCCAGCAGCTTACGACAGGGGGCCTACACCTTC.

The chain employs TRBV5-1 and TRBJ2-5, with 12 bases identical to TRBD2. With 5 bases clipped from V and 0 bases from J, the junction kept 5 bases outside the gene matches. Germline CDR1 reads SGHRS; CDR2 reads YFSETQ. The CDR3 length is 16 residues. CDR3 region: CASSPGLAGNQETQYF. The CDR3 DNA sequence: TGCGCCAGCAGTCCCGGACTAGCGGGGAACCAAGAGACCCAGTACTTC.

The rearrangement uses TRBV2 and TRBJ1-5; D possibly corresponds to TRBD1 (5 bases). V lost 6 bases and J 2 bases, leaving 14 bases between the germline ends. Germline assignment: CDR1 SNHLY and CDR2 FYNNEI. The CDR3 covers 15 residues. CDR3 region: CASSWGFGGNQPQHF. DNA of the CDR3: TGTGCCAGCAGCTGGGGGTTCGGTGGCAATCAGCCCCAGCATTTT.

The table lists this clone with a count of one. CDR3 bases: TGTGCCAGTAGTATGAATAGCCTTCAGAGCAATCAGCCCCAGCATTTT. It specifies CASSMNSLQSNQPQHF. This chain connects TRBV19 to TRBJ1-5; D is unclear. Germline-derived CDR1 and CDR2 are LNHDA and SQIVND (reference sequence). The CDR3 loop spans 16 amino acids. The ends were cut back, 3 bases at V and 1 base at J, with 13 bases in the middle.

The CDR3 bases are TGTGCCAGCTCACCTTTTCAGGGGGCGAACTATGGCTACACCTTC. This gives the protein CASSPFQGANYGYTF. The J gene is TRBJ1-2, the V gene TRBV18; 8 nucleotides align to TRBD1. The V gene's germline CDR1 is KGHSH and CDR2 LQKENI. The V gene end was trimmed by 3 bases and the J gene end by 2 bases; junction bases not matched to a gene: 5. CDR3 size: 15 residues. Together with reference TRBV18 and TRBJ1-2, the CDR3 gives the full variable domain: NAGVMQNPRHLVRRRGQEARLRCSPMKGHSHVYWYRQLPEEGLKFMVYLQKENIIDESGMPKERFSAEFPKEGPSILRIQQVVRGDSAAYFCASSPFQGANYGYTFGSGTRLTVV.

This chain connects TRBV11-1 to TRBJ1-3; tentative D call: TRBD1 (6 bases). Germline CDR1 is SGHAT and CDR2 is FQDESV (reference sequence). CDR3 length: 16 residues. V was pared by 3 bases and J by 0 bases, with 12 bases between. For the CDR3, the DNA is TGTGCCAGCAGCTTCGATGGGGGACACTCTGGAAACACCATATATTTT. Its translation: CASSFDGGHSGNTIYF.

The rearrangement uses TRBV7-9 and TRBJ2-4; D possibly corresponds to TRBD2 (6 bases). Germline values: CDR1 SEHNR, CDR2 FQNEAQ (reference sequence). Trimming cost V 3 bases and J 4 bases, with 10 bases left between them. The CDR3 is 14 residues long. CDR3 amino acids: CASSLDGGKNIQYF. CDR3 DNA: TGTGCCAGCAGCTTGGATGGGGGGAAAAACATTCAGTACTTC.

The rearrangement joins TRBV30 to TRBJ2-2; D is ambiguous. The V end lost 1 base, the J end lost 5 bases, and 8 bases lay between the germline ends. There are 13 residues in the CDR3. CDR1 is GTSNPN, CDR2 SVGIG, per germline (reference sequence). CDR3 nucleotide sequence: TGTGCCTGGAGTGGCTTGCCGACCGGGGAGCTGTTTTTT. Its protein is CAWSGLPTGELFF.

J is TRBJ2-4 and V is TRBV7-9, with TRBD1 matching 7 bases. V dropped 3 bases and J dropped 15; count of bases not matched to a gene: 8. The CDR3 is 12 residues long. Germline V lookup: CDR1 SEHNR, CDR2 FQNEAQ (reference sequence). For the CDR3, the DNA is TGTGCCAGCAGCTTGATACAAGGGGGCTCGTACTTC. Translation: CASSLIQGGSYF.

The V call is TRBV6-1, the J call TRBJ2-1; 7 bases agree with TRBD2. Germline assignment: CDR1 MNHNS and CDR2 SASEGT. The ends lost 6 bases at V and 5 bases at J; junction bases unmatched: 10. The CDR3 is 15 amino acids. In nucleotides, the CDR3 is TGTGCCAGCAGGGAGAGCGGGAATAGGCACAATGAGCAGTTCTTC. Its translation is CASRESGNRHNEQFF.

The table lists this clone with a count of one. The chain has TRBV25-1 and TRBJ1-3; D not resolved. Trimming took off 4 bases at V and 4 bases at J, with 2 bases between the two ends. Germline CDR1 MGHDK, CDR2 SYGVNS. The CDR3 is 11 amino acids. DNA of the CDR3: TGTGCCAGCAGTGCCGGAAACACCATATATTTT. Its translation is CASSAGNTIYF.